This T cell receptor beta chain was recovered during a study of blood T cell repertoires in COVID-19. Whole-study context: Collection of acute and convalescent COVID-19 samples took place in the United States, Italy and Spain. The cDNA or gDNA used as material had been derived from T cells, B-cell-depleted T cells, or PBMCs.

Living in about 25 US areas, the participants were between roughly 18 and 95 years of age. Recovered status applied to Cohort 3 donors who had two consecutive negative PCRs. It also applied to those with clearance or with symptom resolution. Assay: immunoSEQ multiplex PCR; the TCRdb copy retains only in-frame clones and omits some. Of a few hundred thousand clones listed, 80% to 85% were seen once; the top ten hold around 3.7%. This CDR3 contains 15 residues. Germline V gives CDR1 SGDLS, CDR2 YYNGEE. The trim removed 0 bases at V and 6 bases at J, leaving 5 bases unmatched. The sequenced sample consisted of PBMCs or T cells enriched from blood (not recorded which). The genes are TRBV9 and TRBJ2-2; 7 bases map to TRBD1. This clonotype originated in a man between 45 and 60 years old who had recovered from COVID-19. The CDR3 is CASSVEGAIAGELFF. CDR3 sequence (DNA): TGTGCCAGCAGCGTAGAGGGGGCGATCGCCGGGGAGCTGTTTTTT.